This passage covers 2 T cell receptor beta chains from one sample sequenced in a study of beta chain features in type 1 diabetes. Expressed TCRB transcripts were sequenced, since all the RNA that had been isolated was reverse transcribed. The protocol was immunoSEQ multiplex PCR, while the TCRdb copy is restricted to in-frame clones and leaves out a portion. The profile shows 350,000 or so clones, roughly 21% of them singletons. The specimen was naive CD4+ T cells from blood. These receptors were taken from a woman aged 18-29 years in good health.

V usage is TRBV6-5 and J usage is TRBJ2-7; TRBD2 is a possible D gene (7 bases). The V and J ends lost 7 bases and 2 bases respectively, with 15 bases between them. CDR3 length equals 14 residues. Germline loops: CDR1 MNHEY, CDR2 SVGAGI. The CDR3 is CASTRGGRPYEQYF. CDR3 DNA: TGTGCCAGCACCCGCGGGGGCCGCCCCTACGAGCAGTACTTC.

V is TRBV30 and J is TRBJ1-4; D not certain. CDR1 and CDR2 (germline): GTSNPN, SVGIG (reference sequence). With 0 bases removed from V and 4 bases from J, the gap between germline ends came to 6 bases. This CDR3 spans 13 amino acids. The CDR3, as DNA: TGTGCCTGGAGTGTTTTAGATAATGAAAAACTGTTTTTT. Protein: CAWSVLDNEKLFF. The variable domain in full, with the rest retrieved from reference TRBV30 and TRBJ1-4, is SQTIHQWPATLVQPVGSPLSLECTVEGTSNPNLYWYRQAAGRGLQLLFYSVGIGQISSEVPQNLSASRPQDRQFILSSKKLLLSDSGFYLCAWSVLDNEKLFFGSGTQLSVL.